The present TCR beta chain was sequenced within a study of blood T cell repertoires in COVID-19. Using immunoSEQ multiplex PCR, the repertoire was profiled, and TCRdb retains in-frame clones only, with some absent. The repertoire includes about 170,000 clones, about 85% of them detected once, and 7% sits in the top ten. The germline gives CDR1 MDHEN, CDR2 SYDVKM. The CDR3 has 12 residues. With 6 bases removed from V and 10 bases from J, the gap between germline ends came to 15 bases. This clone appeared a single time. Sequenced material: peripheral blood. The chain employs TRBV28 and TRBJ1-1; D is unresolved. The sequence was obtained from a woman older than 75 in a cohort sampled during active or convalescent COVID-19. CDR3 DNA sequence: TGTGCCAGCAGACAGACAAGGCTTGGAGCTTTCTTT. The encoded protein is CASRQTRLGAFF. The full variable domain, with the rest looked up from reference TRBV28 and TRBJ1-1, is DVKVTQSSRYLVKRTGEKVFLECVQDMDHENMFWYRQDPGLGLRLIYFSYDVKMKEKGDIPEGYSVSREKKERFSLILESASTNQTSMYLCASRQTRLGAFFGQGTRLTVV.